This T cell receptor beta chain is drawn from a study of blood T cell repertoires in COVID-19. The age range of participants was about 18 to 100 years, with residence in 20 to 25 US areas. Sequenced by immunoSEQ multiplex PCR; TCRdb stores in-frame clones only, minus some. In the table there are some 400,000 clones, roughly 86% of which are singletons. The source is a man aged 30 to 39 who had recovered from COVID-19. The material sequenced was PBMCs or T cells enriched from blood (not recorded which).

The CDR3 DNA follows: TGTGCCAGATCTGAAAGGGGGCAGGACACCGGGGAGCTGTTTTTT. It is translated as CARSERGQDTGELFF. The chain has TRBV2 and TRBJ2-2; 7 positions agree with TRBD1. This CDR3 has 15 amino acids. Trimming removed 9 bases from V and 3 bases from J; junction bases left unmatched: 10. Germline CDR1 and CDR2: SNHLY and FYNNEI. Full variable domain (missing parts from reference TRBV2 and TRBJ2-2): EPEVTQTPSHQVTQMGQEVILRCVPISNHLYFYWYRQILGQKVEFLVSFYNNEISEKSEIFDDQFSVERPDGSNFTLKIRSTKLEDSAMYFCARSERGQDTGELFFGEGSRLTVL.